The present T cell receptor (beta chain) was sequenced within a study of cytomegalovirus exposure and HLA in healthy donors. Study-wide background: Inside one of the first data releases sat around 86 million unique TCRs taken from HLA-typed donors. General observations from the study: Reportedly, cytomegalovirus status was diagnosed with high sensitivity and specificity.

Primers included in the PCR were 60 Vbeta and 13 Jbeta primers. Original methodology: Unique TCR beta chains numbered approximately 80 million in a later analysis, with roughly 10 million shared. Using immunoSEQ multiplex PCR, the repertoire was profiled, and TCRdb retains in-frame clones only, with some absent. Clone size and V and J calls were adopted from that table, with D and trimming inferred from the DNA. Its listing shows approximately 120,000 clones. The germline V gene encodes CDR1 SNHLY and CDR2 FYNNEI. CDR3 length: 13 residues. V was cut by 5 bases and J by 6 bases, with 12 bases left in between. In regard to this clone: Its antigen is not identified.

The donors, nominally healthy at sampling, likely had unrecorded immune exposures. This chain uses TRBV2 with TRBJ2-3; D is undetermined. Source material: PBMCs. This clonotype was sampled from a man aged 18 to 30 in good health and CMV-seronegative. CDR3 sequence reads: CASSPLREDTQYF. The CDR3 region has the DNA TGTGCCAGCAGTCCGCTACGAGAGGATACGCAGTATTTT.